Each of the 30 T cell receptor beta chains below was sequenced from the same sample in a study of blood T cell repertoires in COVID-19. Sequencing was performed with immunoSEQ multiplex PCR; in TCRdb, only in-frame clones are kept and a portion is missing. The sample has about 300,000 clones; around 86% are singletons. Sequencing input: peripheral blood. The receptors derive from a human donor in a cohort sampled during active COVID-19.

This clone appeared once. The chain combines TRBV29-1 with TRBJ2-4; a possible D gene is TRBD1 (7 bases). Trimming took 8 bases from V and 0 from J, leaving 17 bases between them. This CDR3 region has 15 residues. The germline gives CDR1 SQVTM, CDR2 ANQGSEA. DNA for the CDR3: TGCAGCATTAGACAGGGAGGTCTAGCCAAAAACATTCAGTACTTC. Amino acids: CSIRQGGLAKNIQYF.

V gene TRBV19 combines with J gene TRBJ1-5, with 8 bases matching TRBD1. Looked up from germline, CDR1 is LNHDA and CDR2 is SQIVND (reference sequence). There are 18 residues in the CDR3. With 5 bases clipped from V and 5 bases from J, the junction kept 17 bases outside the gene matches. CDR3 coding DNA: TGTGCCAGTAGTCCTCCCCTATGGACAGGGCCGCGGGATCAGCCCCAGCATTTT. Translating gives CASSPPLWTGPRDQPQHF. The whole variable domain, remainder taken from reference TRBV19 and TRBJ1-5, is DGGITQSPKYLFRKEGQNVTLSCEQNLNHDAMYWYRQDPGQGLRLIYYSQIVNDFQKGDIAEGYSVSREKKESFPLTVTSAQKNPTAFYLCASSPPLWTGPRDQPQHFGDGTRLSIL.

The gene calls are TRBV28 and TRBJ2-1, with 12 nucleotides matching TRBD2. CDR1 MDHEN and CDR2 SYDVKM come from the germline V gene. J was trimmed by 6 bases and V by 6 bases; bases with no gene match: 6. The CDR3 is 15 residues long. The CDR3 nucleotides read TGTGCCAGCAGCCCGACTAGCGGGAGAGGCAATGAGCAGTTCTTC. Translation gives CASSPTSGRGNEQFF.

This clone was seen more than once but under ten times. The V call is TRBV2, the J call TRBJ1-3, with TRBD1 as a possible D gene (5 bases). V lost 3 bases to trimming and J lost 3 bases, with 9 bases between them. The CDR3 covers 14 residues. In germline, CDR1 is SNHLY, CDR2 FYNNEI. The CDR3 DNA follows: TGTGCCAGCAGTGAGGCAACAGGTGGAAACACCATATATTTT. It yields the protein CASSEATGGNTIYF. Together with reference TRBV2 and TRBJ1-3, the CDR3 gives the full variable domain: EPEVTQTPSHQVTQMGQEVILRCVPISNHLYFYWYRQILGQKVEFLVSFYNNEISEKSEIFDDQFSVERPDGSNFTLKIRSTKLEDSAMYFCASSEATGGNTIYFGEGSWLTVV.

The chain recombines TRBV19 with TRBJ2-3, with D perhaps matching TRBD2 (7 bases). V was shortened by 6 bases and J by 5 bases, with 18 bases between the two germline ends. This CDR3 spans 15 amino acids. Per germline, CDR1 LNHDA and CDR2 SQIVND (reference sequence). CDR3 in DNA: TGTGCCAGTAGGGGGGGGGCTAGCGGAAGAGATACGCAGTATTTT. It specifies CASRGGASGRDTQYF.

CDR3 nucleotide sequence: TGCAGTGCTAGTCCCCTAGCGGGTTTTTCTAGCACAGATACGCAGTATTTT. It translates to CSASPLAGFSSTDTQYF. The genes are TRBV20-1 and TRBJ2-3; TRBD2 aligns across 8 bases. The CDR3 is 17 amino acids. Germline V CDR1 and CDR2: DFQATT, SNEGSKA (reference sequence). The V gene end was trimmed by 3 bases and the J gene end by 0 bases; junction bases not matched to a gene: 11.

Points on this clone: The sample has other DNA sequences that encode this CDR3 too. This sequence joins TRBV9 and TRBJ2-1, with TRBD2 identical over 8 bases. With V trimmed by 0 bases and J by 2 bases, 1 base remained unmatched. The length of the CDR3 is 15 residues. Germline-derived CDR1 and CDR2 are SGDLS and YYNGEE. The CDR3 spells CASSVGSGTYNEQFF. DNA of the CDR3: TGTGCCAGCAGCGTAGGTAGCGGGACCTACAATGAGCAGTTCTTC.

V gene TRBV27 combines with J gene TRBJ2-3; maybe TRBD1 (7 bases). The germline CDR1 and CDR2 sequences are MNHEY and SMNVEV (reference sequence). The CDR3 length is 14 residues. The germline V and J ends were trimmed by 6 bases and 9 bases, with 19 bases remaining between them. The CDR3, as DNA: TGTGCCAGCAGCACACGGACGACAGGGAGGACGCAGTATTTT. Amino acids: CASSTRTTGRTQYF.

The DNA for the CDR3 is TGTGCCAGCAGTAAGGGAGGAATTCGGTTCTTC. This gives the protein CASSKGGIRFF. The chain carries TRBV27 and TRBJ2-1; weak D call: TRBD2 (6 bases). The germline V gene encodes CDR1 MNHEY and CDR2 SMNVEV (reference sequence). Deletions cut 5 bases from V and 15 bases from J, with 14 bases between. The CDR3 runs 11 residues.

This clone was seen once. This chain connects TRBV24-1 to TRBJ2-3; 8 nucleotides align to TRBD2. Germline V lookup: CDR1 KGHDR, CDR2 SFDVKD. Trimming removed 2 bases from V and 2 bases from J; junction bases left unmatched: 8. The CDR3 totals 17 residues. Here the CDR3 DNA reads TGTGCCACCAGTGATTCCCGACCGGGACTAGACACAGATACGCAGTATTTT. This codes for CATSDSRPGLDTDTQYF.

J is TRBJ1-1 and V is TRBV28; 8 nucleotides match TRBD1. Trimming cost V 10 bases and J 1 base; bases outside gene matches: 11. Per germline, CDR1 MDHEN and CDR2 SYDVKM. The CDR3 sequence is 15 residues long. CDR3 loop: CATSIGGTGNTEAFF. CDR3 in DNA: TGTGCCACCTCCATCGGAGGGACAGGGAACACTGAAGCTTTCTTT.

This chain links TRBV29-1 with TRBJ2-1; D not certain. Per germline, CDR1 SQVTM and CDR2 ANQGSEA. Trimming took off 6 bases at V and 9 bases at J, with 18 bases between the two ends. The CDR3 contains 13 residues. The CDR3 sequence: CSVIPVPPGEQFF. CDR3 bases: TGCAGCGTAATCCCCGTCCCTCCCGGTGAGCAGTTCTTC.

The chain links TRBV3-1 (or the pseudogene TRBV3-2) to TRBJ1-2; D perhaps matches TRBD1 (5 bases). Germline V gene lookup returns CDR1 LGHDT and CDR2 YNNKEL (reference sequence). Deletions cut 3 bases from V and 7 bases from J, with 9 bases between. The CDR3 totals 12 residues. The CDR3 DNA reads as TGTGCCAGCAGCCAGACAGATACTGGCTACACCTTC. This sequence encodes CASSQTDTGYTF.

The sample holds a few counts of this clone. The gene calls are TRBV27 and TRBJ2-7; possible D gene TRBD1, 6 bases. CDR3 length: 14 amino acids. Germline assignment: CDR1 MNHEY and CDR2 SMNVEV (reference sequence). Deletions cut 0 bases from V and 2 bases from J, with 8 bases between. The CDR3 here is CASSLSGQPYEQYF. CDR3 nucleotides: TGTGCCAGCAGTTTATCAGGACAGCCCTACGAGCAGTACTTC.

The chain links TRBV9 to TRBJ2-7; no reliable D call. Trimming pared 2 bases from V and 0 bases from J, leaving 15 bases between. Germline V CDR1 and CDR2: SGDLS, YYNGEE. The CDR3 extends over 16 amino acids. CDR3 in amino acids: CASSVGWSALSYEQYF. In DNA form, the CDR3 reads TGTGCCAGCAGCGTTGGTTGGAGTGCACTCTCCTACGAGCAGTACTTC.

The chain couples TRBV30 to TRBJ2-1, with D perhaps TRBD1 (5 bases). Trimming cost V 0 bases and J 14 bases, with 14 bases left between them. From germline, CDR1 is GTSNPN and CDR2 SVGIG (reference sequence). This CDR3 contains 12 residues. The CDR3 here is CAWSVQASVKFF. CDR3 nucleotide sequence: TGTGCCTGGAGTGTACAGGCGTCAGTGAAGTTCTTC.

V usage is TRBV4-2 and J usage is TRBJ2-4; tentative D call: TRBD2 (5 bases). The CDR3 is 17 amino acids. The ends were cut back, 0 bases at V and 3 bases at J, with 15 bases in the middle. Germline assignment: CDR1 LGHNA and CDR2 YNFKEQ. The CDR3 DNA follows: TGTGCCAGCAGCCAAGAATATCGACTACCCCGCAAAAACATTCAGTACTTC. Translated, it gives CASSQEYRLPRKNIQYF.

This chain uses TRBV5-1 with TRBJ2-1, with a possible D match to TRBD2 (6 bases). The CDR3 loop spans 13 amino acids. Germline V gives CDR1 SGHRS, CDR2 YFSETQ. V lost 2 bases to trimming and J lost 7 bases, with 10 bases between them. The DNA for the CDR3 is TGCGCCAGCAGCTTCGGGAGCCAAAATGAGCAGTTCTTC. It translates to CASSFGSQNEQFF.

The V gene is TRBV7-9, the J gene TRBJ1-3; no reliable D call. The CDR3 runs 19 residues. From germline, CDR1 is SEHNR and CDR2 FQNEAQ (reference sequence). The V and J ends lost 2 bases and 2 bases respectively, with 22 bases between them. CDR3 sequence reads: CASSLSGAAQLLPGNTIYF. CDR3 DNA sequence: TGTGCCAGCAGCTTATCCGGTGCGGCGCAGCTTTTACCTGGAAACACCATATATTTT.

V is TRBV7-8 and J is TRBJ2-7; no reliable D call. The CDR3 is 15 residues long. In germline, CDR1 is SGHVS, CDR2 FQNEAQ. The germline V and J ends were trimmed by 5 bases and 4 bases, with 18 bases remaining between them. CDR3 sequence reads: CASSPLGVSYYEQYF. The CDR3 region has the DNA TGTGCCAGCAGCCCGCTAGGAGTTTCTTATTACGAGCAGTACTTC.

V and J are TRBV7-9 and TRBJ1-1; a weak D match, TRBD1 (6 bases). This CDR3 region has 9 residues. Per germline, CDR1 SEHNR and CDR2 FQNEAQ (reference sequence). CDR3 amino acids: CLGGIEAFF. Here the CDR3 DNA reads TGTCTAGGGGGAATTGAAGCTTTCTTT.

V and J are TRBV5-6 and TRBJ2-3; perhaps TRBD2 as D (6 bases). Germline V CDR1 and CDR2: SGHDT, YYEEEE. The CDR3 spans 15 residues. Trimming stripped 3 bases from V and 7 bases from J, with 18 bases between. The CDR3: CASSSLGGVENTQYF. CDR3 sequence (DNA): TGTGCCAGCAGCTCCCTCGGGGGAGTGGAAAATACGCAGTATTTT. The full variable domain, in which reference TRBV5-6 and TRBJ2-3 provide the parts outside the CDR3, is DAGVTQSPTHLIKTRGQQVTLRCSPKSGHDTVSWYQQALGQGPQFIFQYYEEEERQRGNFPDRFSGHQFPNYSSELNVNALLLGDSALYLCASSSLGGVENTQYFGPGTRLTVL.

CDR3 region: CASRRGRETQYF. The CDR3 DNA reads as TGTGCCAGTAGGAGGGGGCGAGAGACCCAGTACTTC. The rearrangement joins TRBV11-2 to TRBJ2-5, with D maybe TRBD1 (7 bases). Trimming took 9 bases from V and 4 from J, leaving 12 bases between them. The CDR3 totals 12 residues. Germline V gene data show CDR1 as SGHAT and CDR2 as FQNNGV.

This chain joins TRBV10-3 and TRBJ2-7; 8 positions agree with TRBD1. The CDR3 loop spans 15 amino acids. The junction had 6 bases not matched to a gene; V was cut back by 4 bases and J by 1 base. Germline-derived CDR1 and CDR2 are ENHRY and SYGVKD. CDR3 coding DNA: TGTGCCATCAGTGGACAGGGGTTAGGATCCTACGAGCAGTACTTC. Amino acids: CAISGQGLGSYEQYF.

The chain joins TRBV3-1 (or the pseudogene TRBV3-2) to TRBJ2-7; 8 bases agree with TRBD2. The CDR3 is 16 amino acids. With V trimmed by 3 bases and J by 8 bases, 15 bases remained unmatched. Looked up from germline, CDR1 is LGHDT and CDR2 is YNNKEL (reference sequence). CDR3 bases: TGTGCCAGCAGCCACTCCTCCGGGACTAGGGGGGTCAAGCAGTACTTC. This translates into CASSHSSGTRGVKQYF.

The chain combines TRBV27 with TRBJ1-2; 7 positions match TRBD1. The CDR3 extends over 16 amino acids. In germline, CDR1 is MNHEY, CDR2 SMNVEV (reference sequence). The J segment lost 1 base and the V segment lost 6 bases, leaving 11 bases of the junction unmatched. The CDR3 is CASRTTRQGINYGYTF. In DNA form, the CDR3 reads TGTGCCAGCAGGACCACTAGACAGGGAATTAACTATGGCTACACCTTC.

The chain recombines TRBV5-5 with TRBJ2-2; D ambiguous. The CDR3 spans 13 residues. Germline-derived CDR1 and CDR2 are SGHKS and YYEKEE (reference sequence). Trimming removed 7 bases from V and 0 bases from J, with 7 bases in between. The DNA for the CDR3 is TGTGCCAGCCACGGTTCGAACACCGGGGAGCTGTTTTTT. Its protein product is CASHGSNTGELFF. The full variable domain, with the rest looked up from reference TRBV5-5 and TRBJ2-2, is DAGVTQSPTHLIKTRGQQVTLRCSPISGHKSVSWYQQVLGQGPQFIFQYYEKEERGRGNFPDRFSARQFPNYSSELNVNALLLGDSALYLCASHGSNTGELFFGEGSRLTVL.

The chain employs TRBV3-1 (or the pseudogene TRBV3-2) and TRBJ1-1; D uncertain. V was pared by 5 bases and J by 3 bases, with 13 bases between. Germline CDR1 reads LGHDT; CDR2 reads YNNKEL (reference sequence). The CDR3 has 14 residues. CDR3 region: CASSTSQVDTEAFF. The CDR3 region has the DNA TGTGCCAGCAGCACAAGTCAAGTCGACACTGAAGCTTTCTTT.

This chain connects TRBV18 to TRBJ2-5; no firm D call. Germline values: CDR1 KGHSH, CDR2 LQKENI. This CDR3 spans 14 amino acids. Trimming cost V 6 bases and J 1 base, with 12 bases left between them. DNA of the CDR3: TGTGCCAGCTCCCCTGAGCTCTTCCAAGAGACCCAGTACTTC. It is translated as CASSPELFQETQYF.

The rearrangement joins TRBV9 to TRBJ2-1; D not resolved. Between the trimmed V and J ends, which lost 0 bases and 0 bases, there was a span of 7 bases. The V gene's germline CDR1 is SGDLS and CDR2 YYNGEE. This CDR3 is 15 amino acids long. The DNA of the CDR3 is TGTGCCAGCAGCGTAGGGCTAGTCTCCTACAATGAGCAGTTCTTC. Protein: CASSVGLVSYNEQFF.